The 20 T cell receptor beta chains in this list originate from one sample, sequenced in a study of blood T cell repertoires in COVID-19 (TCRdb year 2020). Libraries were made using the immunoSEQ multiplex PCR assay. TCRdb mirrors the immuneACCESS table, restricted to in-frame sequences. Some clones are absent from its copies; in checked studies, under half trace to an unresolved V gene, and the reason for the others is unknown. The sample yields 350,000 to 400,000 clones; more than 70% were counted once. Roughly 1.9% of the sample is taken by the ten largest. Material for sequencing was PBMCs or T cells enriched from blood (not recorded which). The receptor set was obtained from a man aged 40-55 years in a cohort exposed to, infected with or recovered from COVID-19 (not recorded which).

For this clone: Other nucleotide sequences in the sample specify the same CDR3. The V and J genes are TRBV9 and TRBJ2-5; D unclear. The CDR3 sequence is 15 residues long. V lost 2 bases to trimming and J lost 1 base, with 12 bases between them. In germline, CDR1 is SGDLS, CDR2 YYNGEE. The CDR3 loop is CASSVGASRQETQYF. CDR3 nucleotide sequence: TGTGCCAGCAGCGTCGGAGCCAGCCGCCAAGAGACCCAGTACTTC.

The chain couples TRBV4-2 to TRBJ2-2; 8 bases line up with TRBD2. Germline lookup yields CDR1 LGHNA and CDR2 YNFKEQ. V dropped 1 base and J dropped 4; count of bases not matched to a gene: 8. The CDR3 spans 17 residues. The CDR3 sequence is CASSQGVAGGFTGELFF. The CDR3 DNA reads TGTGCCAGCAGCCAAGGAGTGGCGGGAGGCTTCACCGGGGAGCTGTTTTTT.

The rearrangement links TRBV6-4 to TRBJ2-2, with D hard to call. The CDR3 is made up of 14 amino acids. In germline, CDR1 is MRHNA, CDR2 SNTAGT. V gave up 2 bases and J gave up 2 bases, with 6 bases separating them. The CDR3, as DNA: TGTGCCAGCAGTGACACCACAAACACCGGGGAGCTGTTTTTT. Encoded protein: CASSDTTNTGELFF.

This rearrangement joins TRBV30 to TRBJ2-3, with 8 bases identical to TRBD2. Trimming cost V 1 base and J 1 base; bases outside gene matches: 13. The CDR3 spans 18 residues. Germline CDR1 reads GTSNPN; CDR2 reads SVGIG (reference sequence). The CDR3 sequence: CAWSGGRLAFGGTDTQYF. The CDR3 coding sequence is TGTGCCTGGAGTGGAGGAAGACTAGCGTTTGGGGGCACAGATACGCAGTATTTT.

The chain joins TRBV21-1 to TRBJ2-1; the table's D call, TRBD2, was not checked against the DNA. TRBV21-1 constitutes a pseudogene. This CDR3 has 19 amino acids. The CDR3 region has the DNA TGTGCCAGCAGCAAAGTGAACGGTAGCGGCCCCCTCTCCTACAATGAGCAGTTCTTC. Protein: CASSKVNGSGPLSYNEQFF.

The chain joins TRBV24-1 to TRBJ2-2, with 9 bases that match TRBD1. Germline lookup yields CDR1 KGHDR and CDR2 SFDVKD. CDR3 length: 16 residues. V dropped 7 bases and J dropped 2; count of bases not matched to a gene: 7. The CDR3 DNA reads TGTGCCACCAGGGCACCGGGACAGGGAAACACCGGGGAGCTGTTTTTT. Its protein is CATRAPGQGNTGELFF.

This chain links TRBV13 with TRBJ1-4; tentative D call: TRBD1 (6 bases). The V end lost 5 bases, the J end lost 4 bases, and 17 bases lay between the germline ends. Looked up from germline, CDR1 is PRHDT and CDR2 is FYEKMQ (reference sequence). The CDR3 spans 16 residues. For the CDR3, the DNA is TGTGCCAGCAGCATTCGGATAACAGGGAGTAATGAAAAACTGTTTTTT. Translating gives CASSIRITGSNEKLFF.

The chain recombines TRBV5-1 with TRBJ2-1, with 10 bases lining up with TRBD2. This CDR3 spans 16 amino acids. CDR1 is SGHRS and CDR2 is YFSETQ in the germline V gene. V dropped 0 bases and J dropped 5; count of bases not matched to a gene: 5. CDR3 sequence reads: CASSLGGLAQHNEQFF. The CDR3 DNA sequence: TGCGCCAGCAGCTTGGGGGGACTAGCGCAACACAATGAGCAGTTCTTC.

The rearrangement uses TRBV18 and TRBJ1-5, with D perhaps TRBD1 (6 bases). V dropped 5 bases and J dropped 4 bases, with 15 bases sitting between them. The V gene's germline CDR1 is KGHSH and CDR2 LQKENI. There are 15 residues in the CDR3. CDR3 protein: CASSSGHEANQPQHF. In DNA form, the CDR3 reads TGTGCCAGCTCATCGGGACACGAAGCAAATCAGCCCCAGCATTTT.

The chain has TRBV2 and TRBJ1-2, with TRBD1 matching 7 bases. J gave up 5 bases and V 1 base, and 4 bases lay outside the gene matches. This CDR3 comprises 14 residues. Per germline, CDR1 SNHLY and CDR2 FYNNEI. This chain's CDR3 is CASSEVTGRYGYTF. The CDR3 nucleotides are TGTGCCAGCAGTGAAGTGACAGGGAGGTATGGCTACACCTTC. The full variable domain, in which reference TRBV2 and TRBJ1-2 provide the parts outside the CDR3, is EPEVTQTPSHQVTQMGQEVILRCVPISNHLYFYWYRQILGQKVEFLVSFYNNEISEKSEIFDDQFSVERPDGSNFTLKIRSTKLEDSAMYFCASSEVTGRYGYTFGSGTRLTVV.

The rearrangement joins TRBV10-3 to TRBJ2-1, with 14 bases lining up with TRBD2. CDR1 and CDR2 from the germline V gene are ENHRY and SYGVKD. This CDR3 contains 17 residues. V was pared by 5 bases and J by 6 bases, with 9 bases of the junction left unmatched. CDR3 protein: CAISSATSGRARNEQFF. DNA for the CDR3: TGTGCCATCAGTTCCGCGACTAGCGGGAGGGCTCGCAATGAGCAGTTCTTC.

This clone occurred once. V gene TRBV19 combines with J gene TRBJ1-3; maybe TRBD1 (5 bases). From germline, CDR1 is LNHDA and CDR2 SQIVND (reference sequence). CDR3 length: 14 residues. V was pared by 9 bases and J by 6 bases, with 18 bases between. CDR3 sequence reads: CASHGGREANTIYF. CDR3 DNA: TGTGCCAGCCACGGGGGGAGAGAAGCAAACACCATATATTTT.

The rearrangement joins TRBV14 to TRBJ2-3; D might be TRBD2 (5 bases). CDR1 SGHDN and CDR2 FVKESK come from the germline V gene. The CDR3 is 16 amino acids. Trimming removed 0 bases from V and 4 bases from J, with 14 bases in between. The CDR3 DNA is TGTGCCAGCAGCCAAGATGAGAGGGCTGGCCCAGATACGCAGTATTTT. It encodes CASSQDERAGPDTQYF.

V is TRBV12-5 and J is TRBJ2-1, with TRBD2 matching 9 bases. Trimming at V came to 0 bases and at J to 2 bases, leaving 8 bases not matched to a gene. The CDR3 runs to 18 residues. Germline V lookup: CDR1 LGHNT, CDR2 FRNRAP. Here the CDR3 DNA reads TGTGCTAGTGGTTTGGTATACGGTAGCGGGAGTACCTACAATGAGCAGTTCTTC. Translation gives CASGLVYGSGSTYNEQFF.

This chain uses TRBV27 with TRBJ2-1; TRBD2 matches 12 bases. Germline loops: CDR1 MNHEY, CDR2 SMNVEV (reference sequence). After removal of 6 bases from V and 9 bases from J, the junction contained 9 bases not matched to a gene. The CDR3 is made up of 15 amino acids. The CDR3 DNA reads as TGTGCCAGCAGAAGGACTAGCGGGAAGGGCCCTGAGCAGTTCTTC. Its translation is CASRRTSGKGPEQFF.

The V call is TRBV14, the J call TRBJ1-6; D gene unclear. This CDR3 contains 15 residues. Trimming took 3 bases from V and 8 from J, leaving 14 bases between them. Germline V gives CDR1 SGHDN, CDR2 FVKESK. The DNA for the CDR3 is TGTGCCAGCAGCCAGGCCAGTTGGGCCTATTCACCCCTCCACTTT. Amino acids: CASSQASWAYSPLHF.

The chain links TRBV30 to TRBJ2-3, with D uncertain. This CDR3 is built from 13 residues. Trimming pared 1 base from V and 1 base from J, leaving 6 bases between. CDR1 and CDR2 from the germline V gene are GTSNPN and SVGIG (reference sequence). The CDR3 region has the DNA TGTGCCTGGAGTGCCGGAGGCACAGATACGCAGTATTTT. It translates to CAWSAGGTDTQYF.

This sequence joins TRBV4-1 and TRBJ1-5, with 7 bases fitting TRBD1. The germline V gene has CDR1 MGHRA and CDR2 YSYEKL. The CDR3 runs 16 residues. V shed 1 base and J 0 bases; nucleotides not matched to a gene: 3. The CDR3 coding sequence is TGCGCCAGCAGCCAAGCAAGGGGGCTTAGCAATCAGCCCCAGCATTTT. It encodes CASSQARGLSNQPQHF.

This clone was detected once. V and J are TRBV2 and TRBJ1-2; 7 bases agree with TRBD1. The germline CDR1 and CDR2 sequences are SNHLY and FYNNEI. The CDR3 has 15 residues. The J segment lost 2 bases and the V segment lost 0 bases, leaving 3 bases of the junction unmatched. The DNA for the CDR3 is TGTGCCAGCAGTGAAGCAGGCAGGGGGAACTATGGCTACACCTTC. Protein sequence: CASSEAGRGNYGYTF.

The chain carries TRBV25-1 and TRBJ2-4; weak D call: TRBD2 (6 bases). The CDR3 covers 14 residues. The V end was cut by 9 bases, the J end by 1 base, with 13 bases between. Germline V gene data show CDR1 as MGHDK and CDR2 as SYGVNS. CDR3: CASQHGGAKNIQYF. The CDR3 bases are TGTGCCAGTCAACATGGGGGGGCCAAAAACATTCAGTACTTC.